This T cell receptor (beta chain) was sequenced during a study of T-cell memory formation after mild COVID-19. Looked up from germline, CDR1 is SGHTA and CDR2 is FQGNSA. The V segment lost 3 bases and the J segment 3 bases; nucleotides outside the gene matches: 6. The CDR3 totals 15 residues. This clonotype was recorded a few times. What it binds is unknown. The authors produced TCR alpha and TCR beta cDNA libraries with sample barcodes and UMIs by 5'RACE using constant-segment primers. TCRdb itself ran the 5' RACE reads through MiXCR, one entry per CDR3 protein. This table holds 250,000 to 300,000 distinct CDR3 sequences, less than 20% found once. General study results and limits: In pre-infection memory, a portion of responding clones appeared, which suggested that cross-reactive memory joined.

The source material was PBMCs or a T cell subset sorted from them (not recorded which). This clonotype originated in a young man who had mild COVID-19 (a few samples of this study predate the infection). Cell type and time point are not known. The V and J genes are TRBV7-2 and TRBJ2-7, with 9 positions matching TRBD2. The CDR3 loop reads CASSFSGGPFYEQYV. The CDR3 DNA reads TGTGCCAGCAGCTTTAGCGGGGGACCGTTCTACGAGCAGTACGTC.